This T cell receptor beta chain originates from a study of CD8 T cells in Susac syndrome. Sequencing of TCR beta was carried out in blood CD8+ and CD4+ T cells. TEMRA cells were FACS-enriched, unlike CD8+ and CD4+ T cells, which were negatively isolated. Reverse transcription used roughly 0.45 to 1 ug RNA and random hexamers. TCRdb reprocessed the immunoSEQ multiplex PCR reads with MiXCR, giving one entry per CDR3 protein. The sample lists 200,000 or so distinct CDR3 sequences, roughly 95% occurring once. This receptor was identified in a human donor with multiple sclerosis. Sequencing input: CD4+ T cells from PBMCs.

In DNA form, the CDR3 reads TGTGCCAGCAACCCGGAGCGGGGTGCAAGTAACTATGGCTACACCTTC. This gives the protein CASNPERGASNYGYTF. V is TRBV27 and J is TRBJ1-2; no definite D call. V was cut by 7 bases and J by 1 base, with 19 bases left in between. The CDR3 covers 16 residues. Germline loops: CDR1 MNHEY, CDR2 SMNVEV (reference sequence).